These 22 T cell receptor beta chains were all obtained from the same sample, sequenced in a study of T cell responses to AZD1222 COVID-19 vaccine. The table came from immunoSEQ multiplex PCR; TCRdb's copy has only in-frame clones and leaves some out. The profile covers about 160,000 clones, with about 93% appearing a single time and about 1.3% taken by the ten largest. The specimen was peripheral blood, collected on day 0 of AZD1222 vaccination. Receptors were obtained from an adult in good health.

V gene TRBV25-1 combines with J gene TRBJ1-5; 7 nucleotides line up with TRBD1. The CDR3 contains 14 residues. In germline, CDR1 is MGHDK, CDR2 SYGVNS. Germline trimming cut 2 bases from V and 7 bases from J; bases unmatched to any gene: 5. CDR3 residues: CASSEPGTAQPQHF. Here the CDR3 DNA reads TGTGCCAGCAGTGAACCCGGGACAGCACAGCCCCAGCATTTT.

This rearrangement joins TRBV7-2 to TRBJ1-1; no firm D call. The germline V and J ends were trimmed by 2 bases and 1 base, with 5 bases remaining between them. The CDR3 loop spans 13 amino acids. The germline gives CDR1 SGHTA, CDR2 FQGNSA. The CDR3 DNA reads TGTGCCAGCAGCTTATCCTGGAACACTGAAGCTTTCTTT. Translated: CASSLSWNTEAFF.

V usage is TRBV4-2 and J usage is TRBJ1-4; the D gene is possibly TRBD1 (5 bases). Germline CDR1 reads LGHNA; CDR2 reads YNFKEQ. The V end lost 6 bases, the J end lost 4 bases, and 9 bases lay between the germline ends. CDR3 size: 13 residues. CDR3 protein: CASRSDSNEKLFF. CDR3 in DNA: TGTGCCAGCAGATCTGACAGTAATGAAAAACTGTTTTTT.

The chain joins TRBV9 to TRBJ2-1; 9 bases align to TRBD2. The germline gives CDR1 SGDLS, CDR2 YYNGEE. The V gene end was trimmed by 3 bases and the J gene end by 7 bases; junction bases not matched to a gene: 14. This CDR3 contains 17 residues. The chain's CDR3 is CASSGVGGAGGRNEQFF. CDR3 bases: TGTGCCAGCAGCGGGGTGGGAGGAGCGGGAGGAAGAAATGAGCAGTTCTTC.

In this sample, this clone turned up once. V and J are TRBV4-1 and TRBJ1-2, with D perhaps TRBD1 (5 bases). From germline, CDR1 is MGHRA and CDR2 YSYEKL. This CDR3 is 12 amino acids long. V shed 3 bases and J shed 8 bases, with 10 bases lying between them. The CDR3 spells CASSQGDPGYTF. The CDR3 nucleotides are TGCGCCAGCAGCCAGGGGGACCCGGGCTACACCTTC.

The V and J genes are TRBV18 and TRBJ1-2; D unresolved. Per the germline V gene, CDR1 is KGHSH and CDR2 is LQKENI. This CDR3 contains 12 residues. Deletions cut 4 bases from V and 8 bases from J, with 11 bases between. The CDR3 protein is CASSREGFGYTF. CDR3 in DNA: TGTGCCAGCTCACGCGAGGGATTCGGCTACACCTTC.

The rearrangement uses TRBV3-1 (or the pseudogene TRBV3-2) and TRBJ1-3; D gene unclear. The CDR3 is 13 residues long. Trimming took off 3 bases at V and 0 bases at J, with 3 bases between the two ends. Germline-derived CDR1 and CDR2 are LGHDT and YNNKEL (reference sequence). As DNA, the CDR3 is TGTGCCAGCAGCCAGATCTCTGGAAACACCATATATTTT. It translates to CASSQISGNTIYF.

V and J are TRBV5-1 and TRBJ2-1; D assignment may be TRBD1 or TRBD2 (5 bases each). The CDR3 extends over 14 amino acids. Germline-derived CDR1 and CDR2 are SGHRS and YFSETQ. Trimming shortened V by 0 bases and J by 2 bases, and 6 bases separated the two germline ends. CDR3 amino acids: CASSLGGAYNEQFF. DNA for the CDR3: TGCGCCAGCAGCTTGGGAGGGGCCTACAATGAGCAGTTCTTC.

The gene calls are TRBV6-2 or TRBV6-3 and TRBJ1-1; 9 nucleotides match TRBD1. Trimming at V came to 1 base and at J to 0 bases, leaving 6 bases not matched to a gene. The CDR3 is 17 amino acids. From germline, CDR1 is MNHEY and CDR2 SVGEGT. The CDR3, as DNA: TGTGCCAGCAGTTACTTTAAGGACAGGGGAATGAACACTGAAGCTTTCTTT. It translates to CASSYFKDRGMNTEAFF.

The chain combines TRBV15 with TRBJ2-1, with 10 bases that match TRBD2. CDR1 is LNHNV and CDR2 is YYDKDF in the germline V gene (reference sequence). V dropped 0 bases and J dropped 3; count of bases not matched to a gene: 17. The CDR3 runs to 21 residues. The CDR3 loop is CATSRDRISSGSADLYNEQFF. The CDR3 nucleotides read TGTGCCACCAGCAGAGATAGGATTTCTAGCGGGAGTGCGGACCTCTACAATGAGCAGTTCTTC.

The gene calls are TRBV6-5 and TRBJ1-2, with D possibly being TRBD1 (5 bases). The CDR3 sequence is 13 residues long. Germline CDR1 MNHEY, CDR2 SVGAGI. The V gene lost 7 bases and the J gene lost 4 bases, with 13 bases spanning the gap. The CDR3 reads CASTLAGSYGYTF. CDR3 coding DNA: TGTGCCAGCACCCTAGCAGGGAGCTATGGCTACACCTTC.

V is TRBV2 and J is TRBJ1-6; weak D call: TRBD1 (6 bases). Germline V gene lookup returns CDR1 SNHLY and CDR2 FYNNEI. CDR3 length: 15 residues. The V end was cut by 2 bases, the J end by 6 bases, with 11 bases between. Here the CDR3 reads CASSEMRTANSPLHF. The CDR3 DNA sequence: TGTGCCAGCAGTGAAATGCGGACAGCTAATTCACCCCTCCACTTT.

This chain links TRBV4-3 with TRBJ1-2; 11 bases are shared with TRBD1. The V gene end was trimmed by 0 bases and the J gene end by 6 bases; junction bases not matched to a gene: 6. Germline V gene lookup returns CDR1 LGHNA and CDR2 YSLEER. The CDR3 is made up of 16 amino acids. CDR3 sequence: CASSQDLGDRGDGYTF. The CDR3 DNA follows: TGCGCCAGCAGCCAAGATCTAGGGGACAGGGGGGATGGCTACACCTTC.

The chain uses TRBV11-2 and TRBJ1-3; no firm D call. This CDR3 is built from 13 residues. Between the trimmed V and J ends, which lost 0 bases and 9 bases, there was a span of 9 bases. Germline-derived CDR1 and CDR2 are SGHAT and FQNNGV. This CDR3 is CASSLDNPGTIYF. The CDR3 DNA sequence: TGTGCCAGCAGCTTAGACAATCCGGGCACCATATATTTT.

The genes are TRBV5-1 and TRBJ1-5, with D tentatively TRBD1 (5 bases). From germline, CDR1 is SGHRS and CDR2 YFSETQ. The CDR3 totals 15 residues. The V end lost 0 bases, the J end lost 4 bases, and 11 bases lay between the germline ends. Written as DNA, the CDR3 is TGCGCCAGCAGCTTGGACGGGGCAGGGAATCAGCCCCAGCATTTT. This sequence encodes CASSLDGAGNQPQHF.

The chain uses TRBV2 and TRBJ1-5, with 11 positions matching TRBD1. This CDR3 is built from 14 residues. J was trimmed by 6 bases and V by 6 bases; bases with no gene match: 4. Germline CDR1 is SNHLY and CDR2 is FYNNEI. The CDR3 coding sequence is TGTGCCAGCAGGGACAGGGGGCTAAGTCAGCCCCAGCATTTT. It translates to CASRDRGLSQPQHF. Full variable domain (outside the CDR3, taken from reference TRBV2 and TRBJ1-5): EPEVTQTPSHQVTQMGQEVILRCVPISNHLYFYWYRQILGQKVEFLVSFYNNEISEKSEIFDDQFSVERPDGSNFTLKIRSTKLEDSAMYFCASRDRGLSQPQHFGDGTRLSIL.

The V call is TRBV7-2, the J call TRBJ1-4; TRBD1 matches at 8 bases. Trimming at V came to 5 bases and at J to 7 bases, leaving 3 bases not matched to a gene. The CDR3 has 13 amino acids. Germline lookup yields CDR1 SGHTA and CDR2 FQGNSA. CDR3 DNA: TGTGCCAGCAGCCCCAGGGGGCGTGAAAAACTGTTTTTT. This encodes CASSPRGREKLFF.

This clone has only one observation. The chain joins TRBV6-5 to TRBJ1-1; the D gene is possibly TRBD1 (5 bases). Deletions cut 7 bases from V and 4 bases from J, with 16 bases between. The germline CDR1 and CDR2 sequences are MNHEY and SVGAGI. CDR3 length equals 14 residues. The CDR3 nucleotides are TGTGCCAGCACCCAGGGTGAGGGTTTCACTGAAGCTTTCTTT. Amino acids: CASTQGEGFTEAFF.

The chain links TRBV5-6 to TRBJ1-6; D is unclear. CDR1 is SGHDT, CDR2 YYEEEE, per germline. The CDR3 runs 13 residues. Trimming left V 2 bases short and J 13 bases short, with 13 bases between. CDR3 DNA sequence: TGTGCCAGCAGCTTCCGACCCCCGTGGCCCCTCCACTTT. It is translated as CASSFRPPWPLHF.

The chain has TRBV19 and TRBJ1-5, with TRBD1 identical over 8 bases. CDR3 length: 14 amino acids. In germline, CDR1 is LNHDA, CDR2 SQIVND (reference sequence). Losses at the gene ends were 5 bases for V and 5 bases for J; bases not matched to a gene: 5. This CDR3 reads CASSPSTGDQPQHF. CDR3 sequence (DNA): TGTGCCAGTAGTCCCTCGACAGGGGATCAGCCCCAGCATTTT.

CDR3 sequence (DNA): TGTGCCAGCAGGGGCAGCGGGGGGGCCTGGGAGACCCAGTACTTC. It is translated as CASRGSGGAWETQYF. The rearrangement links TRBV2 to TRBJ2-5; 10 bases line up with TRBD2. The V segment lost 6 bases and the J segment 5 bases; nucleotides outside the gene matches: 9. Germline V gene lookup returns CDR1 SNHLY and CDR2 FYNNEI. The CDR3 length is 15 residues.

The genes are TRBV15 and TRBJ2-1, with 11 bases matching TRBD2. The CDR3 has 15 amino acids. Trimming cost V 0 bases and J 9 bases; bases outside gene matches: 4. Looked up from germline, CDR1 is LNHNV and CDR2 is YYDKDF (reference sequence). CDR3 in amino acids: CATSRDTSGSTEQFF. CDR3 nucleotide sequence: TGTGCCACCAGCAGAGATACTAGCGGGAGCACTGAGCAGTTCTTC.